The 22 T cell receptor beta chains given below trace back to one sample, sequenced in a study of breast tumors, draining lymph nodes, adjacent tissues. Using its own MiXCR run on the multiplex PCR reads, TCRdb lists one record per CDR3 protein. The sample has tens of thousands of distinct CDR3 sequences, 35% to 40% seen once. Sequencing was done on a sample of breast tumor tissue. The receptor set was obtained from a female donor with breast cancer. Some clones in this sample may be carry-over from other donors' samples.

This clonotype was counted ten times or more. The V gene is TRBV12-3 or TRBV12-4, the J gene TRBJ2-6; D is tentatively TRBD1 or TRBD2 (7 bases each). This CDR3 is built from 17 residues. With 7 bases removed from V and 2 bases from J, the gap between germline ends came to 18 bases. The CDR3: CASTPTAGGAGANVLTF. CDR3 coding DNA: TGTGCCAGCACCCCGACGGCAGGGGGGGCTGGGGCCAACGTCCTGACTTTC.

By frequency in the sample, this clonotype is medium-sized (0.01 to 0.1%). This rearrangement joins TRBV7-2 to TRBJ1-5; no firm D call. The CDR3 is made up of 13 amino acids. Germline V gene sequence: CDR1 SGHTA, CDR2 FQGNSA. The V gene lost 3 bases and the J gene lost 5 bases, with 8 bases spanning the gap. DNA of the CDR3: TGTGCCAGCAGCTTCCTGGTCGATCAGCCCCAGCATTTT. Its protein is CASSFLVDQPQHF.

In its sample, this clonotype was seen many times. The chain uses TRBV20-1 and TRBJ2-1; 8 nucleotides agree with TRBD2. The length of the CDR3 is 13 residues. Unmatched junction bases numbered 4, after V lost 3 bases and J lost 6 bases. CDR1 DFQATT and CDR2 SNEGSKA come from the germline V gene (reference sequence). The CDR3 loop reads CSASTGTSNEQFF. The CDR3 region has the DNA TGCAGTGCTAGTACCGGGACTAGCAATGAGCAGTTCTTC.

This clonotype showed up many times. The chain has TRBV5-1 and TRBJ2-3; possibly TRBD1 or TRBD2 for D (5 bases each). The V gene's germline CDR1 is SGHRS and CDR2 YFSETQ. The CDR3 covers 15 residues. V was trimmed by 2 bases and J by 5 bases, leaving 15 bases between them. CDR3 region: CASSLVPGREDTQYF. Written as DNA, the CDR3 is TGCGCCAGCAGCTTAGTCCCGGGACGGGAAGATACGCAGTATTTT.

The chain couples TRBV20-1 to TRBJ2-2; 11 bases map to TRBD2. The CDR3 spans 14 residues. Germline CDR1 reads DFQATT; CDR2 reads SNEGSKA (reference sequence). Trimming at V came to 3 bases and at J to 7 bases, leaving 4 bases not matched to a gene. CDR3 nucleotide sequence: TGCAGTGCTAGGCCTAGCGGGGGGTTCGGGGAGCTGTTTTTT. This gives the protein CSARPSGGFGELFF.

V gene TRBV20-1 combines with J gene TRBJ2-7, with 9 bases identical to TRBD2. The V and J ends lost 6 bases and 2 bases, in that order; junction bases with no gene match: 8. In germline, CDR1 is DFQATT, CDR2 SNEGSKA (reference sequence). This CDR3 contains 14 residues. DNA of the CDR3: TGCAGTGCGACTAGCGGTATCGCGACCTACGAGCAGTACTTC. It translates to CSATSGIATYEQYF.

This clonotype was found many times. In DNA form, the CDR3 reads TGTGCCAGCAGCCATTATACAGGGCCAAGGGCAGATACGCAGTATTTT. Its protein is CASSHYTGPRADTQYF. The chain recombines TRBV14 with TRBJ2-3, with a weak D call TRBD1 (6 bases). V dropped 3 bases and J dropped 4 bases, with 17 bases sitting between them. The CDR3 is made up of 16 amino acids. CDR1 is SGHDN and CDR2 is FVKESK in the germline V gene.

The chain has TRBV10-3 and TRBJ1-2; unclear D gene. This CDR3 has 13 amino acids. V was trimmed by 3 bases and J by 0 bases, leaving 5 bases between them. The germline CDR1 and CDR2 sequences are ENHRY and SYGVKD. CDR3 in amino acids: CAISDIPNYGYTF. DNA of the CDR3: TGTGCCATCAGTGATATTCCTAACTATGGCTACACCTTC.

V gene TRBV28 combines with J gene TRBJ2-7, with D perhaps TRBD1 or TRBD2 (6 bases each). The germline CDR1 and CDR2 sequences are MDHEN and SYDVKM. Trimming stripped 7 bases from V and 4 bases from J, with 14 bases between. The length of the CDR3 is 13 residues. CDR3 in amino acids: CASNLGGHYEQYF. CDR3 DNA sequence: TGTGCCAGCAACCTTGGGGGGCATTACGAGCAGTACTTC.

The sample holds many counts of this clonotype. The rearrangement links TRBV5-1 to TRBJ2-2; TRBD1 is a possible D gene (5 bases). The CDR3 sequence is 15 residues long. The germline V gene has CDR1 SGHRS and CDR2 YFSETQ. Between the trimmed V and J ends, which lost 1 base and 0 bases, there was a span of 7 bases. The CDR3 sequence: CASSLPTANTGELFF. CDR3 sequence (DNA): TGCGCCAGCAGCTTGCCGACAGCGAACACCGGGGAGCTGTTTTTT.

As regards this clonotype: A much larger clone is a single base away; this may be a read error. The V and J genes are TRBV6-2 or TRBV6-3 and TRBJ2-1; TRBD2 aligns across 14 bases. Germline V lookup: CDR1 MNHEY, CDR2 SVGEGT. The CDR3 contains 14 residues. The V gene end was trimmed by 6 bases and the J gene end by 10 bases; junction bases not matched to a gene: 5. CDR3 sequence reads: CASRGLAGALEQFF. The DNA for the CDR3 is TGTGCCAGCAGGGGACTAGCGGGAGCTTTGGAGCAGTTCTTC.

This clonotype was detected many times. CDR3 nucleotide sequence: TGTGCCAGCAGGCAGGGACAGGGGGAAGCAGATACGCAGTATTTT. Protein sequence: CASRQGQGEADTQYF. The chain combines TRBV7-9 with TRBJ2-3, with 11 bases matching TRBD1. Germline V CDR1 and CDR2: SEHNR, FQNEAQ (reference sequence). There are 15 residues in the CDR3. V lost 6 bases, J lost 4 bases, and 6 bases stayed unmatched.

The sample holds many counts of this clonotype. This sequence joins TRBV24-1 and TRBJ2-1, with 11 bases fitting TRBD2. CDR1 is KGHDR and CDR2 is SFDVKD in the germline V gene. The CDR3 is 16 amino acids. The ends lost 3 bases at V and 2 bases at J; junction bases unmatched: 2. CDR3 DNA sequence: TGTGCCACCAGTGATGCGGGACTAGCGGCCTACAATGAGCAGTTCTTC. Its translation: CATSDAGLAAYNEQFF.

This clonotype occurred many times. The chain couples TRBV5-6 to TRBJ2-1; D gene unclear. V lost 5 bases, J lost 9 bases, and 15 bases lay in between. The CDR3 is 13 residues long. CDR1 SGHDT and CDR2 YYEEEE come from the germline V gene. The CDR3 region has the DNA TGTGCCAGCAGTCTGCAGCTCGGTGGTGAGCAGTTCTTC. This gives the protein CASSLQLGGEQFF.

This clonotype was detected only a few times. This rearrangement joins TRBV20-1 to TRBJ2-4, with D maybe TRBD2 (5 bases). The V end was cut by 5 bases, the J end by 0 bases, with 14 bases between. This CDR3 has 15 residues. CDR1 and CDR2 from the germline V gene are DFQATT and SNEGSKA (reference sequence). DNA for the CDR3: TGCAGTGCTCCCACTAGGGCTCTAGCCAAAAACATTCAGTACTTC. It specifies CSAPTRALAKNIQYF.

At least ten counts were recorded for this clonotype. CDR3 region: CASSNREGNYEQYF. The CDR3 DNA reads as TGTGCCAGCAGTAACCGGGAGGGGAACTACGAGCAGTACTTC. The chain has TRBV6-1 and TRBJ2-7; 8 nucleotides agree with TRBD2. Germline-derived CDR1 and CDR2 are MNHNS and SASEGT. The CDR3 spans 14 residues. J was trimmed by 3 bases and V by 5 bases; bases with no gene match: 6.

This chain links TRBV20-1 with TRBJ1-4; D perhaps matches TRBD1 (5 bases). Germline V gene data show CDR1 as DFQATT and CDR2 as SNEGSKA (reference sequence). The CDR3 totals 17 residues. Trimming left V 6 bases short and J 5 bases short, with 25 bases between. This CDR3 reads CSAPRILYRLQNEKLFF. CDR3 DNA: TGCAGTGCCCCCCGGATCCTATACAGGCTACAAAATGAAAAACTGTTTTTT.

This clonotype has at least ten counts. The rearrangement uses TRBV28 and TRBJ2-7; D is unclear. The CDR3 length is 12 residues. Germline V gene data show CDR1 as MDHEN and CDR2 as SYDVKM. The germline V and J ends were trimmed by 2 bases and 7 bases, with 9 bases remaining between them. The CDR3 protein is CASSLLVGEQYF. CDR3 nucleotides: TGTGCCAGCAGTTTACTAGTCGGAGAGCAGTACTTC. The full variable domain, in which reference TRBV28 and TRBJ2-7 provide the parts outside the CDR3, is DVKVTQSSRYLVKRTGEKVFLECVQDMDHENMFWYRQDPGLGLRLIYFSYDVKMKEKGDIPEGYSVSREKKERFSLILESASTNQTSMYLCASSLLVGEQYFGPGTRLTVT.

The sample holds many counts of this clonotype. The V call is TRBV10-1, the J call TRBJ2-7; 9 bases are shared with TRBD2. Germline V gives CDR1 WNHNN, CDR2 SYGVQD (reference sequence). Trimming removed 8 bases from V and 4 bases from J; junction bases left unmatched: 3. CDR3 size: 12 residues. CDR3: CASHSGSYEQYF. CDR3 bases: TGCGCCAGCCATAGCGGGAGTTACGAGCAGTACTTC.

This clonotype was observed at least ten times. The V gene is TRBV20-1, the J gene TRBJ2-3; 12 bases map to TRBD2. The CDR3 runs 17 residues. Trimming took 2 bases from V and 5 from J; bases not matched to a gene: 11. Germline CDR1 DFQATT, CDR2 SNEGSKA (reference sequence). The CDR3 DNA reads TGCAGTGCTAGATCGCCTCGACTAGCGGGAGTTAAAGATACGCAGTATTTT. The encoded protein is CSARSPRLAGVKDTQYF.

This clonotype has more than one count but fewer than ten. This could be a read error, since a much larger clone is one nucleotide away. The chain uses TRBV7-8 and TRBJ2-7; the D gene is possibly TRBD2 (7 bases). This CDR3 comprises 16 residues. Between the trimmed V and J ends, which lost 5 bases and 6 bases, there was a span of 23 bases. Germline CDR1 is SGHVS and CDR2 is FQNEAQ. The chain's CDR3 is CASSLVGGGAVSEQYF. The CDR3 nucleotides read TGTGCCAGCAGCCTTGTGGGGGGGGGCGCTGTAAGCGAGCAGTACTTC.

Regarding this clonotype: The junction departs from germline at one end; a sequencing error may be responsible. This chain connects TRBV20-1 to TRBJ1-3; tentative D call: TRBD1 (5 bases). CDR1 is DFQATT and CDR2 is SNEGSKA in the germline V gene (reference sequence). The CDR3 has 16 amino acids. The CDR3 region is CSARGDGRRSGNTLYF. DNA of the CDR3: TGCAGTGCTAGAGGGGACGGAAGACGCTCTGGAAACACCTTATATTTT.